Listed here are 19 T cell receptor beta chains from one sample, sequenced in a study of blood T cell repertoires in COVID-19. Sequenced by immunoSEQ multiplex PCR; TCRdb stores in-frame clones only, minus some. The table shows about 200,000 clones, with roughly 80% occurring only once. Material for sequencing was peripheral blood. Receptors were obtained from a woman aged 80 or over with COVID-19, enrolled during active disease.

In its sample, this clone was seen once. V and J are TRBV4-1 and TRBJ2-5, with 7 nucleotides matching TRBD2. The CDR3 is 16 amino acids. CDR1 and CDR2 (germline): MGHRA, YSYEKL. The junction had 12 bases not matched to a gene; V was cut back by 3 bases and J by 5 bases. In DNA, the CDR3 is TGCGCCAGCAGCCATCCCGGCGGACTAGGGAAGGAGACCCAGTACTTC. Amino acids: CASSHPGGLGKETQYF.

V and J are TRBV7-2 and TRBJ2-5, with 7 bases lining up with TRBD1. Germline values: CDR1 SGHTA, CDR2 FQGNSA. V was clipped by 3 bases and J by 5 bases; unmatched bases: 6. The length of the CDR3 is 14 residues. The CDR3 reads CASSFGRGTETQYF. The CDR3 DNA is TGTGCCAGCAGCTTCGGCAGGGGGACCGAGACCCAGTACTTC.

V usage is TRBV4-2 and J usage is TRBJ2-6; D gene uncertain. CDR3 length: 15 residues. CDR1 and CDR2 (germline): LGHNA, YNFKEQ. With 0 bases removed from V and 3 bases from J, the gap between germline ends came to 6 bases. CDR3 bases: TGTGCCAGCAGCCAAGAATTTCGTGGGGCCAACGTCCTGACTTTC. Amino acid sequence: CASSQEFRGANVLTF.

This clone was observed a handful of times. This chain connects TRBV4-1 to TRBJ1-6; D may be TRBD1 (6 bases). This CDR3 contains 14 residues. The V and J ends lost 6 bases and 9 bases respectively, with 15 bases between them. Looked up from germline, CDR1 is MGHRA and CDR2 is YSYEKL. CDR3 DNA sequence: TGCGCCAGCAGTCACAGGGACCTCGCTTCACCCCTCCACTTT. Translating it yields CASSHRDLASPLHF.

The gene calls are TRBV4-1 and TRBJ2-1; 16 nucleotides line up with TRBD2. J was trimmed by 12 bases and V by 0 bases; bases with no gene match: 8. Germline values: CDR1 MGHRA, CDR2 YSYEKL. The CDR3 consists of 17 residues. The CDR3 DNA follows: TGCGCCAGCAGCCAAGACCGAGGGACTAGCGGGAGGGCCGGGCAGTTCTTC. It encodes CASSQDRGTSGRAGQFF.

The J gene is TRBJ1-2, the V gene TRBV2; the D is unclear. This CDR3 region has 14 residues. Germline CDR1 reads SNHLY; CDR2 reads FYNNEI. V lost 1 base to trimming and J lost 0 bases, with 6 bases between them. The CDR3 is CASSEGGTNYGYTF. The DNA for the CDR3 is TGTGCCAGCAGTGAAGGCGGTACTAACTATGGCTACACCTTC.

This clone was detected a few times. CDR3 DNA sequence: TGTGCCAGCTCACCCCGGGCAGGGGGCACTGAAGCTTTCTTT. This translates into CASSPRAGGTEAFF. V and J are TRBV18 and TRBJ1-1; 7 bases agree with TRBD1. The CDR3 covers 14 residues. Germline V gene sequence: CDR1 KGHSH, CDR2 LQKENI. V lost 3 bases to trimming and J lost 4 bases; unmatched junction nucleotides: 5. Looking up the rest from reference TRBV18 and TRBJ1-1 gives the full variable domain: NAGVMQNPRHLVRRRGQEARLRCSPMKGHSHVYWYRQLPEEGLKFMVYLQKENIIDESGMPKERFSAEFPKEGPSILRIQQVVRGDSAAYFCASSPRAGGTEAFFGQGTRLTVV.

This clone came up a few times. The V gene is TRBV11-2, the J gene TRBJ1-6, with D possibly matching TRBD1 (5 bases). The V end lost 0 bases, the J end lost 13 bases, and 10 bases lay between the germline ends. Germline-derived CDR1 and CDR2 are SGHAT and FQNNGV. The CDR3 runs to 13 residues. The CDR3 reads CASSLEGPFPLHF. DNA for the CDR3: TGTGCCAGCAGCTTAGAGGGGCCTTTCCCCCTCCACTTT.

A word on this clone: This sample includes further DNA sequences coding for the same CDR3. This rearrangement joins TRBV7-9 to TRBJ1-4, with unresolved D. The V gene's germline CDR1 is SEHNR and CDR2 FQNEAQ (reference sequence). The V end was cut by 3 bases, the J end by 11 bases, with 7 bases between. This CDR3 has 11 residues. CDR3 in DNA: TGTGCCAGCAGCTTGGAGGGCAAACTGTTTTTT. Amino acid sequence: CASSLEGKLFF.

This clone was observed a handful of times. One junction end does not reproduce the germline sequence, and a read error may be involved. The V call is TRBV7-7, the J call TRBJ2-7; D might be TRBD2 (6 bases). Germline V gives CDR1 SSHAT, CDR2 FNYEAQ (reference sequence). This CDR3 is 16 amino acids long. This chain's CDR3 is CASSLTSGLITYEQYF. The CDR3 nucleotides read TGTGCTAGCAGCTTAACCTCGGGACTCATCACCTACGAGCAGTACTTC.

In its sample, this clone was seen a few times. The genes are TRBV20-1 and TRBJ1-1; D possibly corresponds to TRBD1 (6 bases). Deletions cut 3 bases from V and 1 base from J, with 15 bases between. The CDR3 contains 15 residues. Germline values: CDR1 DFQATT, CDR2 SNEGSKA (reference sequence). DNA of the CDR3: TGCAGTGCTAGTTTACCAGGGGTGCGGAACACTGAAGCTTTCTTT. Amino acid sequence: CSASLPGVRNTEAFF.

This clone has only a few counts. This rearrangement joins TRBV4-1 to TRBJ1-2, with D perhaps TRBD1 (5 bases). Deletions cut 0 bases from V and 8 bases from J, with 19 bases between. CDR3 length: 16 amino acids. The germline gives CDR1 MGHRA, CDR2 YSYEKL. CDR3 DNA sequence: TGCGCCAGCAGCCAAGAGAGTGGGGGGAAGAATAGGGGCTACACCTTC. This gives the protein CASSQESGGKNRGYTF.

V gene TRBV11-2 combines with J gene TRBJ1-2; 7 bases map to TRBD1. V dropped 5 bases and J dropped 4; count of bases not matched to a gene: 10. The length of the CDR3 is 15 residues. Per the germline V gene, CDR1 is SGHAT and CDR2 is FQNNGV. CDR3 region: CASSATGANRYGYTF. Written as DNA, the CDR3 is TGTGCCAGCAGCGCTACAGGGGCCAACCGCTATGGCTACACCTTC. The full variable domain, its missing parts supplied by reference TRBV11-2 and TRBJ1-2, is EAGVAQSPRYKIIEKRQSVAFWCNPISGHATLYWYQQILGQGPKLLIQFQNNGVVDDSQLPKDRFSAERLKGVDSTLKIQPAKLEDSAVYLCASSATGANRYGYTFGSGTRLTVV.

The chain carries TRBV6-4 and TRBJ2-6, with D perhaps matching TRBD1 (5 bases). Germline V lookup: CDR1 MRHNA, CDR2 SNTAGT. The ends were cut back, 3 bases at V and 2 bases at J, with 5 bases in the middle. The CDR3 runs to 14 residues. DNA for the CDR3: TGTGCCAGCAGTGAAGGGGCTGGGGCCAACGTCCTGACTTTC. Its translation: CASSEGAGANVLTF.

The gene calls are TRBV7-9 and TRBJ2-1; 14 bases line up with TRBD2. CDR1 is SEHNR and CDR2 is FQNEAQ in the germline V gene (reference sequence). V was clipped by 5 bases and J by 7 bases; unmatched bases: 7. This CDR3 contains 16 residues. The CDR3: CASSEGTSGSRNEQFF. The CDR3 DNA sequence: TGTGCCAGCAGCGAAGGGACTAGCGGGAGTCGGAATGAGCAGTTCTTC.

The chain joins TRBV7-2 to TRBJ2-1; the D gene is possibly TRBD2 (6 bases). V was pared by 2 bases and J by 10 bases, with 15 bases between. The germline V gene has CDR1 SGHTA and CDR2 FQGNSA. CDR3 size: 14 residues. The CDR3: CASSLYGSWQEQFF. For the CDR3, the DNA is TGTGCCAGCAGCTTATACGGGAGTTGGCAAGAGCAGTTCTTC. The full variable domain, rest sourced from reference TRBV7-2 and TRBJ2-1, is GAGVSQSPSNKVTEKGKDVELRCDPISGHTALYWYRQSLGQGLEFLIYFQGNSAPDKSGLPSDRFSAERTGGSVSTLTIQRTQQEDSAVYLCASSLYGSWQEQFFGPGTRLTVL.

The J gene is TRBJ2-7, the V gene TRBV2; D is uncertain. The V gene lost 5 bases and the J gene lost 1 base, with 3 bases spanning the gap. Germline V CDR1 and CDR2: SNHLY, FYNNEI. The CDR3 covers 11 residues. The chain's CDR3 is CASSLSYEQYF. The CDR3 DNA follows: TGTGCCAGCAGTCTATCCTACGAGCAGTACTTC.

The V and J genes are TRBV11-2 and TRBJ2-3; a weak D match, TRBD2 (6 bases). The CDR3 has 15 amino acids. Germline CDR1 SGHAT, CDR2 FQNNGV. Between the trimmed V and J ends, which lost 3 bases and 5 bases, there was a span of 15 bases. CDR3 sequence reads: CASSFFASEGDTQYF. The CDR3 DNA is TGTGCCAGCAGCTTCTTCGCTAGCGAGGGAGATACGCAGTATTTT.

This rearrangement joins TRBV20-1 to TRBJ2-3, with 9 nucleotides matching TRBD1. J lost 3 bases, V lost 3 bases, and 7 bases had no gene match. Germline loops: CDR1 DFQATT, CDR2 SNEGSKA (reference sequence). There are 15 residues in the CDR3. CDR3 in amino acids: CSASRQGVTTDTQYF. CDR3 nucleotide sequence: TGCAGTGCTAGTCGACAGGGGGTTACAACAGATACGCAGTATTTT.